This T cell receptor beta chain was sequenced during a study of vaccination effects on CD4 cells after COVID-19. As regards this clone: Its target is unknown.

Germline CDR1 reads KGHDR; CDR2 reads SFDVKD. V shed 2 bases and J shed 4 bases, with 10 bases lying between them. The length of the CDR3 is 14 residues. General study results and limits: After vaccination, at late timepoints, clones induced by infection and by vaccine contracted markedly.

Sequenced by immunoSEQ multiplex PCR; TCRdb stores in-frame clones only, minus some. This table holds 28,000 or so clones, 73% found once. ViraFEST used viral peptide pools to expand antigen-specific CD4+ T cells before sequencing. Subsequent to a culture period of under 11 days, CD4+ T cells were isolated. The vaccine given was either BNT162b2 or mRNA-1273, in two doses. The vaccine recipients had no prior SARS-CoV-2 infection, with negative nucleocapsid antibodies. It was on days 3 and 7 that half the medium was replaced with IL-2 medium. The V call is TRBV24-1, the J call TRBJ1-2; weak D call: TRBD1 (6 bases). This clonotype was obtained from a human donor who received a COVID-19 vaccine. This specimen consisted of CD4+ T cells from PBMCs cultured with HCoV-NL63 spike peptides, obtained after COVID-19 vaccination. CDR3 in amino acids: CATSDSTDSYGYTF. The CDR3 coding sequence is TGTGCCACCAGTGATTCAACGGACAGCTATGGCTACACCTTC.